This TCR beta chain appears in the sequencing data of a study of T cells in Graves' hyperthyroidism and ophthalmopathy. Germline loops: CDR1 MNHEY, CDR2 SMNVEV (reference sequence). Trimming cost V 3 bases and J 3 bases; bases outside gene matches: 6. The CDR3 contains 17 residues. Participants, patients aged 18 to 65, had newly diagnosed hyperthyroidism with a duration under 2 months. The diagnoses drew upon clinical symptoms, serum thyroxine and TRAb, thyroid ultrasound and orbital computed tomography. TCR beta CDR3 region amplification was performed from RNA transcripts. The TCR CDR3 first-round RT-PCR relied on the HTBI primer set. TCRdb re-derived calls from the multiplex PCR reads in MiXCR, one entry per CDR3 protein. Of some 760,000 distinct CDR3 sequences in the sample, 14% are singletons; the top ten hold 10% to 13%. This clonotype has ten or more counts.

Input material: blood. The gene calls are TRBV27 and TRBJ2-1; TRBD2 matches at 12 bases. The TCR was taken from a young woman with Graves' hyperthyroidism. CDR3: CASSLRTSGIVYNEQFF. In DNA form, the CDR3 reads TGTGCCAGCAGTTTGAGGACTAGCGGGATCGTCTACAATGAGCAGTTCTTC.